Listed below are T cell receptor beta chains from one sample, sequenced in a study of blood T cell repertoires in COVID-19. The assay was immunoSEQ multiplex PCR, and TCRdb's table has in-frame clones only and misses some. The sample consists of approximately 280,000 clones, 80% to 95% of them appearing once. Sequenced: peripheral blood. These receptors were taken from a woman under 40 with COVID-19, enrolled during active disease. The CDR3 runs from the conserved cysteine through the conserved F or W. D genes are given only for firm matches. Size tells how often a clone was seen (once, few, many) or the class of an expanded clone, and some rows leave it out.

v_call: TRBV9
clone_size: NA
j_call: TRBJ2-7
d_call: NA
cdr3_nt: TGTGCCAGCAGCGTAGGGGGTCAGGGGTTCCACGAGCAGTACTTC
cdr3_aa: CASSVGGQGFHEQYF

v_call: TRBV28
clone_size: NA
j_call: TRBJ2-1
d_call: TRBD2
cdr3_nt: TGTGCCAGCAGTTCAGTCGAGGGGGGACTAGCGGCCAATGAGCAGTTCTTC
cdr3_aa: CASSSVEGGLAANEQFF

v_call: TRBV3-1/TRBV3-2
clone_size: NA
j_call: TRBJ1-1
d_call: TRBD1
cdr3_nt: TGTGCCAGCAGCCAGCTACAGGGGATGAACACTGAAGCTTTCTTT
cdr3_aa: CASSQLQGMNTEAFF

v_call: TRBV19
clone_size: NA
j_call: TRBJ2-1
d_call: TRBD2
cdr3_nt: TGTGCCAGTAGCCCCCCAGGGAGGGCCGGGGACAATGAGCAGTTCTTC
cdr3_aa: CASSPPGRAGDNEQFF

v_call: TRBV25-1
clone_size: NA
j_call: TRBJ2-1
d_call: TRBD2
cdr3_nt: TGTGCCAGCAGTGAACAACTAGCGGGGTACAATGAGCAGTTCTTC
cdr3_aa: CASSEQLAGYNEQFF

v_call: TRBV7-2
clone_size: NA
j_call: TRBJ1-2
d_call: NA
cdr3_nt: TGTGCCAGCAGCTTAGGCCCAGGGGACTATGGCTACACCTTC
cdr3_aa: CASSLGPGDYGYTF

v_call: TRBV10-3
clone_size: once
j_call: TRBJ1-1
d_call: NA
cdr3_nt: TGTGCCATCAGTGAAGGCCCCCAGGCAGCCTCCAACACTGAAGCTTTCTTT
cdr3_aa: CAISEGPQAASNTEAFF

v_call: TRBV27
clone_size: NA
j_call: TRBJ2-5
d_call: TRBD2
cdr3_nt: TGTGCCAGCAGTTTATGGGGGGTGGTTAGCGGGACCCAAGAGACCCAGTACTTC
cdr3_aa: CASSLWGVVSGTQETQYF

v_call: TRBV5-1
clone_size: NA
j_call: TRBJ2-6
d_call: NA
cdr3_nt: TGCGCCAGCAGCTTGAAAGGACAGCTTAACGTCCTGACTTTC
cdr3_aa: CASSLKGQLNVLTF

v_call: TRBV11-2
clone_size: NA
j_call: TRBJ2-1
d_call: NA
cdr3_nt: TGTGCCAGCAGCTTAGTGCGGGGCGGGGAGCAGTTCTTC
cdr3_aa: CASSLVRGGEQFF

v_call: TRBV27
clone_size: NA
j_call: TRBJ1-1
d_call: TRBD1
cdr3_nt: TGTGCCAGCAGCAGGGACAGGGGGCGGACTGAAGCTTTCTTT
cdr3_aa: CASSRDRGRTEAFF

v_call: TRBV4-3
clone_size: once
j_call: TRBJ1-6
d_call: TRBD1
cdr3_nt: TGCGCCAGCAGCCAGGGGACAGGAGTTAATTCACCCCTCCACTTT
cdr3_aa: CASSQGTGVNSPLHF

v_call: TRBV6-2/TRBV6-3
clone_size: NA
j_call: TRBJ1-4
d_call: TRBD1
cdr3_nt: TGTGCCAGCAGTTACAGGGGGCTGGCTAATGAAAAACTGTTTTTT
cdr3_aa: CASSYRGLANEKLFF

v_call: TRBV10-3
clone_size: NA
j_call: TRBJ1-5
d_call: NA
cdr3_nt: TGTGCCATCAGCTCTACAGGGTTGGGTCAGCCCCAGCATTTT
cdr3_aa: CAISSTGLGQPQHF

v_call: TRBV7-2
clone_size: NA
j_call: TRBJ1-5
d_call: NA
cdr3_nt: TGTGCCAGCAGCTTAGATCGCGTTAGCAATCAGCCCCAGCATTTT
cdr3_aa: CASSLDRVSNQPQHF

v_call: TRBV30
clone_size: NA
j_call: TRBJ2-7
d_call: TRBD2
cdr3_nt: TGTGCCTGGAGGACTGCGGGAGGGCCCGCCGAGCAGTACTTC
cdr3_aa: CAWRTAGGPAEQYF